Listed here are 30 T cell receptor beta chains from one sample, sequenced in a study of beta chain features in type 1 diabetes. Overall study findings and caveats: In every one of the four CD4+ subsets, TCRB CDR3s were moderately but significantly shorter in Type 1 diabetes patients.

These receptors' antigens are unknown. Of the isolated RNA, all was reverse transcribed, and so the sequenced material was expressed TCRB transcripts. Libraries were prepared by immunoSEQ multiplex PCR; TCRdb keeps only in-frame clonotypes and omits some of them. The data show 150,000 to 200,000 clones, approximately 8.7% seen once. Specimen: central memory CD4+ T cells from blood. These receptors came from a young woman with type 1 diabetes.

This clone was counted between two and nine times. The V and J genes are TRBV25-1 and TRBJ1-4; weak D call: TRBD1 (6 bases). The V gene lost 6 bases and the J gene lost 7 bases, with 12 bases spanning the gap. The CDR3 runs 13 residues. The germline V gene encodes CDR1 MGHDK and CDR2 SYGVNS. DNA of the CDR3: TGTGCCAGCAGCGCCCGGACAGTTGAAAAACTGTTTTTT. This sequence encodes CASSARTVEKLFF.

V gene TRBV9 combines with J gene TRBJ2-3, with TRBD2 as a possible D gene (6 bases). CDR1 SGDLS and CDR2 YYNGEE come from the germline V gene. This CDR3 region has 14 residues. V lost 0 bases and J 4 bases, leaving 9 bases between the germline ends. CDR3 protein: CASSVAGVPDTQYF. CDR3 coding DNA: TGTGCCAGCAGCGTAGCGGGAGTTCCAGATACGCAGTATTTT.

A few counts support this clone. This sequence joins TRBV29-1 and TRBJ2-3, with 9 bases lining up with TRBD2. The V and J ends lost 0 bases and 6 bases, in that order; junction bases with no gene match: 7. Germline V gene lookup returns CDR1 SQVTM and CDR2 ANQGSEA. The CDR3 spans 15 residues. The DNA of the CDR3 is TGCAGCGTTGAAGAGTCTAGCGGGGCTGGGGATACGCAGTATTTT. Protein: CSVEESSGAGDTQYF.

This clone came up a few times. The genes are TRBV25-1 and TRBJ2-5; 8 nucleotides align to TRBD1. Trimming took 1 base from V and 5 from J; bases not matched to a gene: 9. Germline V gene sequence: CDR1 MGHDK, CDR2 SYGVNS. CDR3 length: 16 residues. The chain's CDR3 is CASSESVRGREETQYF. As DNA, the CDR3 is TGTGCCAGCAGTGAATCGGTCAGGGGGCGAGAGGAGACCCAGTACTTC.

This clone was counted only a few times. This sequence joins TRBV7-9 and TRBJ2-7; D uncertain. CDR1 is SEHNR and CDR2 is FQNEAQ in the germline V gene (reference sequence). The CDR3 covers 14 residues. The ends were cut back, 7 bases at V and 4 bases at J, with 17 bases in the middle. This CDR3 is CASNLDRRPYEQYF. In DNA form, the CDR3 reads TGTGCCAGCAATCTAGACCGGAGACCTTACGAGCAGTACTTC.

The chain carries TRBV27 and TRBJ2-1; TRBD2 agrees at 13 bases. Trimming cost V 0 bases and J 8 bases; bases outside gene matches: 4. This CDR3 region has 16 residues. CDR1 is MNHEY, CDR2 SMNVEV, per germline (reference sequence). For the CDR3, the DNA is TGTGCCAGCAGTTTATCGTGGACTAGCGGGAGCGATGAGCAGTTCTTC. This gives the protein CASSLSWTSGSDEQFF.

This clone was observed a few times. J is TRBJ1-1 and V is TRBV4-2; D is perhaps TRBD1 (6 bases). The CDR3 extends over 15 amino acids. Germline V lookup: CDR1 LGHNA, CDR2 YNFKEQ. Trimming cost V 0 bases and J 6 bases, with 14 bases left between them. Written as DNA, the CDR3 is TGTGCCAGCAGCCAAGATACAGGGCTAACGTCTGAAGCTTTCTTT. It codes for CASSQDTGLTSEAFF.

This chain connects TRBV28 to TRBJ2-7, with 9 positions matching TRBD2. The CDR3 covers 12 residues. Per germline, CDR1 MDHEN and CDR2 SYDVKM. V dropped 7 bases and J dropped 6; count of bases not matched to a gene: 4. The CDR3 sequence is CASTQTSGEQYF. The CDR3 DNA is TGTGCCAGCACCCAGACTAGCGGCGAGCAGTACTTC. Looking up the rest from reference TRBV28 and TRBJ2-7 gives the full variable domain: DVKVTQSSRYLVKRTGEKVFLECVQDMDHENMFWYRQDPGLGLRLIYFSYDVKMKEKGDIPEGYSVSREKKERFSLILESASTNQTSMYLCASTQTSGEQYFGPGTRLTVT.

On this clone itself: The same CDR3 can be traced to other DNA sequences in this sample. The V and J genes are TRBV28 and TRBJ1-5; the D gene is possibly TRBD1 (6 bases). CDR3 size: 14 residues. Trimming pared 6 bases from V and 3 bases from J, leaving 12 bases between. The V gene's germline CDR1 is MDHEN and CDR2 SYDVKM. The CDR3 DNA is TGTGCCAGCAGCGAGGACAGTTACAATCAGCCCCAGCATTTT. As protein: CASSEDSYNQPQHF.

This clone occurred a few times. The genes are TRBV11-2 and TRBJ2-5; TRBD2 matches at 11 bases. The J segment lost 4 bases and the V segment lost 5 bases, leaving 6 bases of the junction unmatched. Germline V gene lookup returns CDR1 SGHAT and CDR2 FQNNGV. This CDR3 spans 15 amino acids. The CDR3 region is CASSPVAGGPETQYF. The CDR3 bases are TGTGCCAGCAGCCCTGTAGCGGGAGGGCCAGAGACCCAGTACTTC.

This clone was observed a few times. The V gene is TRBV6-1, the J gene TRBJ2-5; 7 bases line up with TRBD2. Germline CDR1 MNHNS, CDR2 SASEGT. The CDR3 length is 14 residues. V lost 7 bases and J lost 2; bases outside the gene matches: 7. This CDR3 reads CASTSRGGQETQYF. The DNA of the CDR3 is TGTGCCAGCACGTCCCGCGGGGGACAAGAGACCCAGTACTTC.

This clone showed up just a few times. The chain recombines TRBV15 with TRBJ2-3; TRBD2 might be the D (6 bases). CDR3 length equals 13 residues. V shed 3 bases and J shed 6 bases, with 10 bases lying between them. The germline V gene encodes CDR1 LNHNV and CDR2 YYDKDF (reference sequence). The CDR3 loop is CATSSNGGDTQYF. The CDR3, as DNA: TGTGCCACCAGCAGCAATGGAGGGGATACGCAGTATTTT.

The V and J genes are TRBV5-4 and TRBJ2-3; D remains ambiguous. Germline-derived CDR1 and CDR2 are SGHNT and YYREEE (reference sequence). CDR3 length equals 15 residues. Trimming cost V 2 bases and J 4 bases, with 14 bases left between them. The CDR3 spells CASSLSLSLPDTQYF. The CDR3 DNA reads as TGTGCCAGCAGCTTATCCCTATCTCTTCCAGATACGCAGTATTTT.

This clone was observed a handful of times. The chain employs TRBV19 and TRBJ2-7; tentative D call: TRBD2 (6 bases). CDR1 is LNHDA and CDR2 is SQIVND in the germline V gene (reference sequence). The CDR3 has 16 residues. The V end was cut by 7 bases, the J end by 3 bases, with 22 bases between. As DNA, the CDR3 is TGTGCCAGTACCAGAAGGGCGGCGGGAACAGACTACGAGCAGTACTTC. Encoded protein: CASTRRAAGTDYEQYF.

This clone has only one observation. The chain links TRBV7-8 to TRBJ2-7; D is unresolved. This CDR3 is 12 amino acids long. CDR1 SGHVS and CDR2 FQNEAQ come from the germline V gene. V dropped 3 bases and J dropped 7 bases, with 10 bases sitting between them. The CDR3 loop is CASSLATREQYF. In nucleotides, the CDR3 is TGTGCCAGCAGCTTGGCTACGCGGGAGCAGTACTTC. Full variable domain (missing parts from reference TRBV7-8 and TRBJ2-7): GAGVSQSPRYKVAKRGQDVALRCDPISGHVSLFWYQQALGQGPEFLTYFQNEAQLDKSGLPSDRFFAERPEGSVSTLKIQRTQQEDSAVYLCASSLATREQYFGPGTRLTVT.

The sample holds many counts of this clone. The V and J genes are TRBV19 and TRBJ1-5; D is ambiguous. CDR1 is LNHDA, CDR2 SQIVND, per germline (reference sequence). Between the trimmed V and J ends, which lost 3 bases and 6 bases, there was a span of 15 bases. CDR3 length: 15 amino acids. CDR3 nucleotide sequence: TGTGCCAGTAGTATTAACTCTGCAAGCCCTCAGCCCCAGCATTTT. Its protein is CASSINSASPQPQHF. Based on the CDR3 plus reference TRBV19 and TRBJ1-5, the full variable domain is DGGITQSPKYLFRKEGQNVTLSCEQNLNHDAMYWYRQDPGQGLRLIYYSQIVNDFQKGDIAEGYSVSREKKESFPLTVTSAQKNPTAFYLCASSINSASPQPQHFGDGTRLSIL.

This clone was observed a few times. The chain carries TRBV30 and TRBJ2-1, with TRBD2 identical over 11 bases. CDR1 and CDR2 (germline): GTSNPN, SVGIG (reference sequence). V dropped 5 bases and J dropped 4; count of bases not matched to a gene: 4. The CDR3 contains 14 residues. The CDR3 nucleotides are TGTGCCTGGGGTGGGACTAGCGGTTACAATGAGCAGTTCTTC. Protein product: CAWGGTSGYNEQFF.

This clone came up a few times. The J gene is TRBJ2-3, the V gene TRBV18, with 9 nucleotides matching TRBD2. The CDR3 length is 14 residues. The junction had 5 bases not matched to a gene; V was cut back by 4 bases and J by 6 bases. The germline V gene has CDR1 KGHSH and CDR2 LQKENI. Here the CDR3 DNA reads TGTGCCAGCTCACTGCGGGAGGGCCGTGATACGCAGTATTTT. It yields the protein CASSLREGRDTQYF.

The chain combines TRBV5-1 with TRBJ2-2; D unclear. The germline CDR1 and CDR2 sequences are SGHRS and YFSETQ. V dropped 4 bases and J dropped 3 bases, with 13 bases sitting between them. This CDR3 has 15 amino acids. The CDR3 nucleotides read TGCGCCAGCAGCAGCCCCGCTGATTACACCGGGGAGCTGTTTTTT. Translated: CASSSPADYTGELFF.

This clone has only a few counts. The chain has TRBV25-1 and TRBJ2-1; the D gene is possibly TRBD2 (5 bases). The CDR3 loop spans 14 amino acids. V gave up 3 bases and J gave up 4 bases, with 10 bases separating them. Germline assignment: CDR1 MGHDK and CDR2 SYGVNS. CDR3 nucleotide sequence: TGTGCCAGCAGTGAGCCTAGCACTTACAATGAGCAGTTCTTC. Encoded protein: CASSEPSTYNEQFF. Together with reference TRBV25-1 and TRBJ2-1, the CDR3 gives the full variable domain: EADIYQTPRYLVIGTGKKITLECSQTMGHDKMYWYQQDPGMELHLIHYSYGVNSTEKGDLSSESTVSRIRTEHFPLTLESARPSHTSQYLCASSEPSTYNEQFFGPGTRLTVL.

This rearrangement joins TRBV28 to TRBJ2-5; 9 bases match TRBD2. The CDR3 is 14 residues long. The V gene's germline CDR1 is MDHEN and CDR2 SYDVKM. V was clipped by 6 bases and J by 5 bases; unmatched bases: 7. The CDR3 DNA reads TGTGCCAGCAGCCCTAGCGGGACGCGGGAGACCCAGTACTTC. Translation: CASSPSGTRETQYF.

The DNA of the CDR3 is TGTGCCTGGAGAGCGAGCGGGACCACAGATACGCAGTATTTT. Protein: CAWRASGTTDTQYF. The J gene is TRBJ2-3, the V gene TRBV30, with TRBD2 identical over 7 bases. Germline loops: CDR1 GTSNPN, CDR2 SVGIG (reference sequence). J was trimmed by 2 bases and V by 3 bases; bases with no gene match: 5. The CDR3 sequence is 14 residues long.

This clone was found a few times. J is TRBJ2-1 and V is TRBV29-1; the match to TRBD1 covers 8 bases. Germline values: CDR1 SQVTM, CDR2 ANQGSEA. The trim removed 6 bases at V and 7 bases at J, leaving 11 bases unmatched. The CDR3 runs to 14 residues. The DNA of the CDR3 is TGCAGCGTGCGATACAGGGGGAGCCAAAATGAGCAGTTCTTC. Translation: CSVRYRGSQNEQFF.

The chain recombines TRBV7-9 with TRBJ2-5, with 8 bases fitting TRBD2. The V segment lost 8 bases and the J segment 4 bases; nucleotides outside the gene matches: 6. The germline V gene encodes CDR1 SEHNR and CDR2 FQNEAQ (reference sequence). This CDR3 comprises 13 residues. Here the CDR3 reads CASRSSGGETQYF. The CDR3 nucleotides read TGTGCCAGCCGATCCAGCGGGGGAGAGACCCAGTACTTC.

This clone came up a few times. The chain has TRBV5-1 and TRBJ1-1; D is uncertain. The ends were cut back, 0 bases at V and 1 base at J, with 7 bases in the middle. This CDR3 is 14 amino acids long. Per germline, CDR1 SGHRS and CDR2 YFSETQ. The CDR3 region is CASSLVTENTEAFF. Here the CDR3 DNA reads TGCGCCAGCAGCTTGGTTACAGAGAACACTGAAGCTTTCTTT. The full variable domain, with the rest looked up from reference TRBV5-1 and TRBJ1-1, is KAGVTQTPRYLIKTRGQQVTLSCSPISGHRSVSWYQQTPGQGLQFLFEYFSETQRNKGNFPGRFSGRQFSNSRSEMNVSTLELGDSALYLCASSLVTENTEAFFGQGTRLTVV.

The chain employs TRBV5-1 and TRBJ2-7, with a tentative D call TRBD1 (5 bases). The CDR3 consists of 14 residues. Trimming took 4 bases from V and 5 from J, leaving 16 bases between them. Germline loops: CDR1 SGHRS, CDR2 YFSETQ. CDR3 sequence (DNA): TGCGCCAGCAGCCGGATAGGGGCAAGTAACGAGCAGTACTTC. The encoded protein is CASSRIGASNEQYF.

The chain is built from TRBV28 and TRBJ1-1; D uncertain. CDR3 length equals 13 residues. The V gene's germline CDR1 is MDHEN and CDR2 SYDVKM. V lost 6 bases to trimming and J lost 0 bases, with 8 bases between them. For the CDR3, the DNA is TGTGCCAGCAGGGAGGACTTGAACACTGAAGCTTTCTTT. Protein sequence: CASREDLNTEAFF.

CDR3 in amino acids: CASSSWGDRDRDREQYF. Written as DNA, the CDR3 is TGTGCCAGCAGCTCCTGGGGGGACCGGGACAGGGATCGCGAGCAGTACTTC. The V call is TRBV7-3, the J call TRBJ2-7; 9 nucleotides align to TRBD1. This CDR3 contains 17 residues. Germline lookup yields CDR1 SGHTA and CDR2 FQGTGA. With 4 bases clipped from V and 6 bases from J, the junction kept 16 bases outside the gene matches.

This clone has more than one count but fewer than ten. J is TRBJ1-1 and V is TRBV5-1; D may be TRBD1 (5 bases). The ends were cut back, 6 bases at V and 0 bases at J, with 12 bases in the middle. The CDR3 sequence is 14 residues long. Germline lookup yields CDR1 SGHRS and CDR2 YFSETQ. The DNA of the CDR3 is TGCGCCAGCAAGGAGGGGTCGATGAACACTGAAGCTTTCTTT. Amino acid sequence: CASKEGSMNTEAFF.

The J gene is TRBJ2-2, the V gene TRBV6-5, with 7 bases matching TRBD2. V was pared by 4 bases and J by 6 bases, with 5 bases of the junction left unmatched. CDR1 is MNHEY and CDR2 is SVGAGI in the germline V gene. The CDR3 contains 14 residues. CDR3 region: CASSLGGGPGELFF. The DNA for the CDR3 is TGTGCCAGCAGTTTGGGGGGAGGGCCCGGGGAGCTGTTTTTT.